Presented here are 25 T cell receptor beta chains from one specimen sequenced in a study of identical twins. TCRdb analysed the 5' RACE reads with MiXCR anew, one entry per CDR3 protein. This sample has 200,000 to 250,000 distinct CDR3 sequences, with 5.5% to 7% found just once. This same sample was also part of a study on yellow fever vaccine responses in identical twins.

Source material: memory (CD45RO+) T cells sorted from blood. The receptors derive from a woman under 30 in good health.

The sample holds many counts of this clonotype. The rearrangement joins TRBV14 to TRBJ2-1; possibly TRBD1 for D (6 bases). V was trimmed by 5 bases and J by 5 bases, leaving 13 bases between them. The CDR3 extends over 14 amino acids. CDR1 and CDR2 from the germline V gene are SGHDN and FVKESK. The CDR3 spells CASSITGLNNEQFF. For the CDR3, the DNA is TGTGCCAGCAGCATTACAGGGCTCAACAATGAGCAGTTCTTC.

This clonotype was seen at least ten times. In DNA, the CDR3 is TGTGCCAGCAGCTTAGAGACTAGCGGGATGGGGTACAATGAGCAGTTCTTC. Translating gives CASSLETSGMGYNEQFF. The chain employs TRBV7-6 and TRBJ2-1; 11 nucleotides line up with TRBD2. The CDR3 length is 17 residues. Trimming cost V 1 base and J 4 bases; bases outside gene matches: 6. CDR1 is SGHVS, CDR2 FNYEAQ, per germline.

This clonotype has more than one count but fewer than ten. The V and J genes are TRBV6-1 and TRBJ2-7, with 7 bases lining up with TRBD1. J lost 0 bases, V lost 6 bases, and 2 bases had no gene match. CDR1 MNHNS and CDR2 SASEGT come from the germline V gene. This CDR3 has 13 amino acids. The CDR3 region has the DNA TGTGCCAGCAGGGGGACAGCCTCCTACGAGCAGTACGTC. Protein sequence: CASRGTASYEQYV.

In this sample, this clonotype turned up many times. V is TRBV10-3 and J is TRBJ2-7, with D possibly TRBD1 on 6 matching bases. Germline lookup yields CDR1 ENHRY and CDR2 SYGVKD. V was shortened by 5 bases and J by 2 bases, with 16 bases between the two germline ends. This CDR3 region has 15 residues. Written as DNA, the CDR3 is TGTGCCATCAGTCTATTATCTACAGGGCCCTACGAGCAGTACTTC. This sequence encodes CAISLLSTGPYEQYF.

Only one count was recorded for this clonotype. Here the CDR3 DNA reads TGTACCAGCAGTTTAGGACGGCACTACGAGCAGTACGTC. Its protein product is CTSSLGRHYEQYV. This rearrangement joins TRBV12-3 or TRBV12-4 to TRBJ2-7, with unresolved D. The CDR3 consists of 13 residues.

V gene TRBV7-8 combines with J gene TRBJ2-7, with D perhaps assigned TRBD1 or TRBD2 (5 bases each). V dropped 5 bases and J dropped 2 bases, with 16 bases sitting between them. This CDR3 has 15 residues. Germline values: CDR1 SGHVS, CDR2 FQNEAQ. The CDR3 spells CASSPPVTGPYEQYF. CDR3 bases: TGTGCCAGCAGCCCCCCTGTTACGGGACCCTACGAGCAGTACTTC.

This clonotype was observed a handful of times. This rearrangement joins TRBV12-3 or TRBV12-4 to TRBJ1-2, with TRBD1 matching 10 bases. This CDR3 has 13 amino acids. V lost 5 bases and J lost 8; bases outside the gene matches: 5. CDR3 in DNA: TGTGCCAGCAGTCTGACAGGGGGCCGGGGCTACACCTTC. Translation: CASSLTGGRGYTF.

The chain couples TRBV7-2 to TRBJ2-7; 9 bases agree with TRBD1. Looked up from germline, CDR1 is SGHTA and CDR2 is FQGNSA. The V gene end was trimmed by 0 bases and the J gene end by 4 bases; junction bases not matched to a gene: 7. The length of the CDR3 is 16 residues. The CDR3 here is CASSLAPPGQGYEQYF. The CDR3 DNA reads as TGTGCCAGCAGCTTAGCCCCACCGGGACAGGGTTACGAGCAGTACTTC. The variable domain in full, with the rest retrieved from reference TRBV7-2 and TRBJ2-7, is GAGVSQSPSNKVTEKGKDVELRCDPISGHTALYWYRQSLGQGLEFLIYFQGNSAPDKSGLPSDRFSAERTGGSVSTLTIQRTQQEDSAVYLCASSLAPPGQGYEQYFGPGTRLTVT.

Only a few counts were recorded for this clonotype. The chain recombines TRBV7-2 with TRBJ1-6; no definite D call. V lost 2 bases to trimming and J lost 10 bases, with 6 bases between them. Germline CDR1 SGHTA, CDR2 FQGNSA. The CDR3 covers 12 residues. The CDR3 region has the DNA TGTGCCAGCAGCTTAATGGACTCACCCCTCCACTTT. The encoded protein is CASSLMDSPLHF.

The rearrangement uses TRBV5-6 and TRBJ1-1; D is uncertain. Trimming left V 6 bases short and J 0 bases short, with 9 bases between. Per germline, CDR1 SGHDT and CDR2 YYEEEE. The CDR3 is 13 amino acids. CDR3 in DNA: TGTGCCAGCACCAGTACTCTGAACACTGAAGCTTTCTTT. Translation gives CASTSTLNTEAFF.

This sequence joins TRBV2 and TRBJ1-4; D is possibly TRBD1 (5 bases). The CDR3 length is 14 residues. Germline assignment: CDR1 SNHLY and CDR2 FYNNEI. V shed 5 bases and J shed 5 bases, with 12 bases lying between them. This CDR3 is CASSWQGLNEKLFF. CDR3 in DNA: TGTGCCAGCAGTTGGCAGGGTTTGAATGAAAAACTGTTTTTT.

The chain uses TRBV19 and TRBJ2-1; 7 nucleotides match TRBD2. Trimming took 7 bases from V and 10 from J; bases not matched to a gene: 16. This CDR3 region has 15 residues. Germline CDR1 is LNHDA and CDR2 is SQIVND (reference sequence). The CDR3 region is CASTSNGLVPWEQFF. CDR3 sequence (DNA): TGTGCCAGTACATCCAACGGACTAGTTCCTTGGGAGCAGTTCTTC.

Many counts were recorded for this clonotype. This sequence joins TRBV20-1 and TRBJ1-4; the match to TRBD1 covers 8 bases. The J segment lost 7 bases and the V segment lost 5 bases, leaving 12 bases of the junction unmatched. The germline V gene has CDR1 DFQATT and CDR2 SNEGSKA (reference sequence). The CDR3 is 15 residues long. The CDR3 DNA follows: TGCAGTGCTGACCCTCGGGACAGGTTTACTGAAAAACTGTTTTTT. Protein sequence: CSADPRDRFTEKLFF.

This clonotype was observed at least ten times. Written as DNA, the CDR3 is TGCAGTGCTAGACATCTGGGACAGGGTCCCATTCCCAGCTCCTACGAGCAGTACGTC. Translated: CSARHLGQGPIPSSYEQYV. The chain uses TRBV20-1 and TRBJ2-7; 9 nucleotides align to TRBD1. CDR3 size: 19 residues. Germline V lookup: CDR1 DFQATT, CDR2 SNEGSKA (reference sequence). V shed 2 bases and J 0 bases; nucleotides not matched to a gene: 17.

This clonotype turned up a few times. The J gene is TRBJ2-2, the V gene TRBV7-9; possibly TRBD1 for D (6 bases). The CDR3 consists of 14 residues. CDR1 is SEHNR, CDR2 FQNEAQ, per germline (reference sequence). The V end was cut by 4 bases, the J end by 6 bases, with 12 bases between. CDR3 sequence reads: CASSSHRVSGELFF. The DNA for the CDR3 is TGTGCCAGCAGCTCGCACAGGGTTTCCGGGGAGCTGTTTTTT. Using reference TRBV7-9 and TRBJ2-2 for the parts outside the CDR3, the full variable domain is DTGVSQNPRHKITKRGQNVTFRCDPISEHNRLYWYRQTLGQGPEFLTYFQNEAQLEKSRLLSDRFSAERPKGSFSTLEIQRTEQGDSAMYLCASSSHRVSGELFFGEGSRLTVL.

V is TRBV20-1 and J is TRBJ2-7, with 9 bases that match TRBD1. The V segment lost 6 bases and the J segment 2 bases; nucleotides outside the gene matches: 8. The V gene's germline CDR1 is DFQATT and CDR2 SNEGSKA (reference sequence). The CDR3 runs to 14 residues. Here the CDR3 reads CSANNRGLAYEQYF. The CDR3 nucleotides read TGCAGTGCCAACAACAGGGGGCTGGCCTACGAGCAGTACTTC.

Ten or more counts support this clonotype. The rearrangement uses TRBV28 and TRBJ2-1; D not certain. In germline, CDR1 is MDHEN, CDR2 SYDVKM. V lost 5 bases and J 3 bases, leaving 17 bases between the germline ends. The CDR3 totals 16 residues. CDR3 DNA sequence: TGTGCCAGCAGTACTAAAGCGAGAAACTTCTACAATGAGCAGTTCTTC. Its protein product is CASSTKARNFYNEQFF.

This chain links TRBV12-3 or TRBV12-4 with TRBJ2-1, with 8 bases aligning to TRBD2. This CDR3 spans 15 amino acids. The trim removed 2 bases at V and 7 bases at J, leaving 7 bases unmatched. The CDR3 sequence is CASSLLPSGGNEQFF. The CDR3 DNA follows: TGTGCCAGCAGTTTATTGCCCAGCGGGGGTAATGAGCAGTTCTTC.

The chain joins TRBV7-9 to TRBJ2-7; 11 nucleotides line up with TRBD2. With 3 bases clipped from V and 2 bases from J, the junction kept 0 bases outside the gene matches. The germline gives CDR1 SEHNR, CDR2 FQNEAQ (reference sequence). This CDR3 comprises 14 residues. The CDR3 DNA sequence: TGTGCCAGCAGCTTTAGCGGGAGGGCCTACGAGCAGTACTTC. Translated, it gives CASSFSGRAYEQYF.

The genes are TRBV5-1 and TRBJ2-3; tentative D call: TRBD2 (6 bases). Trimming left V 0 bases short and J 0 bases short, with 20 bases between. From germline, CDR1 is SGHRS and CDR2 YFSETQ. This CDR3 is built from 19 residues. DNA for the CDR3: TGCGCCAGCAGCTTGGCCGGGAGAGCTGATTTGATTAGCACAGATACGCAGTATTTT. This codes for CASSLAGRADLISTDTQYF.

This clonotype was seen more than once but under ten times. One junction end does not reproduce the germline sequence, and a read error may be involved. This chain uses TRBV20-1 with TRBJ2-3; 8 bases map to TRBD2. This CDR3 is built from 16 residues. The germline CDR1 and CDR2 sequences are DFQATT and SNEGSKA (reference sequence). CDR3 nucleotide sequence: TGCAGTGCCAGAGAGGTCCGGGGGGGCCGAGGAGATACGCAGTATTTT. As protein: CSAREVRGGRGDTQYF.

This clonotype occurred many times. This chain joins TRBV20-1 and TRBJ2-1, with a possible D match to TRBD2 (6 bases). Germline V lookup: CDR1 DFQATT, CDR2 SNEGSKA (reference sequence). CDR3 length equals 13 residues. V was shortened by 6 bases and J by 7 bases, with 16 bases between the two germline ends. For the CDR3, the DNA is TGCAGTGCCCTCATGGGGGGTACAAATGAGCAGTTCTTC. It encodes CSALMGGTNEQFF.

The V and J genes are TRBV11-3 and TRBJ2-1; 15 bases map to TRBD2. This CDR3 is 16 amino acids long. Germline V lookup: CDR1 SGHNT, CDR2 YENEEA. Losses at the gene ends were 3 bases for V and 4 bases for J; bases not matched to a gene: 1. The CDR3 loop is CASSFGTSGGYNEQFF. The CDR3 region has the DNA TGTGCCAGCAGCTTTGGGACTAGCGGGGGGTACAATGAGCAGTTCTTC.

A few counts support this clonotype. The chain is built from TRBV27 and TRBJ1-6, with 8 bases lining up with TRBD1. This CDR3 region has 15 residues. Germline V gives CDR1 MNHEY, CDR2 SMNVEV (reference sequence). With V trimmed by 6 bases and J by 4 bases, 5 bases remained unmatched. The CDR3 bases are TGTGCCAGCAGCGTCGACAGGGGTTATAATTCACCCCTCCACTTT. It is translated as CASSVDRGYNSPLHF.

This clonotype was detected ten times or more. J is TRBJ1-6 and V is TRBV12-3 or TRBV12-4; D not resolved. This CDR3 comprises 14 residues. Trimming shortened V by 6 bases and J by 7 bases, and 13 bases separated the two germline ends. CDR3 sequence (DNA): TGTGCCAGCAGACTAAGGGAAGCCAATTCACCCCTCCACTTT. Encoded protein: CASRLREANSPLHF.